The next 9 T cell receptor beta chains were all read from a single sample in a study of T-cell memory formation after mild COVID-19. Via MiXCR, TCRdb re-called the 5' RACE reads, giving one row per CDR3 protein. This sample has roughly 410,000 distinct CDR3 sequences, with 20% to 25% found just once. Sequencing used PBMCs or a T cell subset sorted from them (not recorded which). Receptors were obtained from an adult woman who had mild COVID-19 (a few samples of this study predate the infection). Cell type and time point are not known.

This rearrangement joins TRBV6-1 to TRBJ1-5; D is ambiguous. The V gene lost 2 bases and the J gene lost 2 bases, with 7 bases spanning the gap. Germline V lookup: CDR1 MNHNS, CDR2 SASEGT. The CDR3 totals 14 residues. In DNA, the CDR3 is TGTGCCAGCAGTGAACGGAGGGGCAATCAGCCCCAGCATTTT. Translated, it gives CASSERRGNQPQHF.

This rearrangement joins TRBV6-6 to TRBJ2-3; no firm D call. Trimming stripped 4 bases from V and 6 bases from J, with 14 bases between. This CDR3 has 14 amino acids. Germline CDR1 reads MNHNY; CDR2 reads SVGAGI (reference sequence). The CDR3 nucleotides are TGTGCCAGCAGTTGGTCTCCCGAGTGGGATACGCAGTATTTT. This codes for CASSWSPEWDTQYF.

The chain is built from TRBV4-3 and TRBJ2-7; 8 bases fit TRBD1. The CDR3 loop spans 15 amino acids. CDR1 is LGHNA and CDR2 is YSLEER in the germline V gene. With 3 bases clipped from V and 3 bases from J, the junction kept 7 bases outside the gene matches. CDR3 in amino acids: CASSQDRVTVYEQYF. The CDR3, as DNA: TGCGCCAGCAGCCAGGACAGGGTAACGGTCTACGAGCAGTACTTC.

This sequence joins TRBV20-1 and TRBJ1-4; 10 nucleotides align to TRBD1. V was clipped by 6 bases and J by 8 bases; unmatched bases: 12. This CDR3 contains 15 residues. Germline lookup yields CDR1 DFQATT and CDR2 SNEGSKA (reference sequence). CDR3 sequence (DNA): TGCAGTGCCCTAACCGGGACAGGGGTTCGGGAAAAACTGTTTTTT. It yields the protein CSALTGTGVREKLFF.

The sample holds a few counts of this clonotype. The genes are TRBV7-2 and TRBJ2-7; D is possibly TRBD1 (5 bases). Germline V lookup: CDR1 SGHTA, CDR2 FQGNSA. There are 14 residues in the CDR3. Trimming took off 1 base at V and 2 bases at J, with 9 bases between the two ends. CDR3 nucleotide sequence: TGTGCCAGCAGCTTAGTCCACAGGACCTACGAGCAGTACTTC. Its translation: CASSLVHRTYEQYF.

This clonotype was counted only a few times. The chain is built from TRBV19 and TRBJ2-7; D gene unclear. Per germline, CDR1 LNHDA and CDR2 SQIVND (reference sequence). This CDR3 is built from 13 residues. Trimming shortened V by 7 bases and J by 2 bases, and 12 bases separated the two germline ends. The DNA of the CDR3 is TGTGCCAGTATGCGAGACAAGCCCTACGAGCAGTACTTC. Protein product: CASMRDKPYEQYF.

V usage is TRBV15 and J usage is TRBJ2-2, with unresolved D. The V gene's germline CDR1 is LNHNV and CDR2 YYDKDF (reference sequence). The CDR3 runs 14 residues. V lost 5 bases to trimming and J lost 0 bases, with 7 bases between them. The CDR3: CATSRGANTGELFF. The CDR3 nucleotides read TGTGCCACCAGCCGTGGGGCGAACACCGGGGAGCTGTTTTTT.

This clonotype was detected only a few times. The CDR3 protein is CASSLSLGGVLETQYF. As DNA, the CDR3 is TGTGCCAGCAGCTTATCCCTAGGGGGCGTGTTGGAGACCCAGTACTTC. V gene TRBV7-9 combines with J gene TRBJ2-5; 7 nucleotides agree with TRBD1. Germline V gives CDR1 SEHNR, CDR2 FQNEAQ (reference sequence). The ends lost 2 bases at V and 5 bases at J; junction bases unmatched: 11. The CDR3 runs to 16 residues.

By sample share, this clonotype is medium-sized. This chain uses TRBV5-1 with TRBJ2-2, with 7 bases fitting TRBD1. In germline, CDR1 is SGHRS, CDR2 YFSETQ. The CDR3 spans 16 residues. The junction had 9 bases not matched to a gene; V was cut back by 4 bases and J by 3 bases. CDR3 nucleotides: TGCGCCAGCAGCCCTAGACAGGGCTTTGACACCGGGGAGCTGTTTTTT. It yields the protein CASSPRQGFDTGELFF.